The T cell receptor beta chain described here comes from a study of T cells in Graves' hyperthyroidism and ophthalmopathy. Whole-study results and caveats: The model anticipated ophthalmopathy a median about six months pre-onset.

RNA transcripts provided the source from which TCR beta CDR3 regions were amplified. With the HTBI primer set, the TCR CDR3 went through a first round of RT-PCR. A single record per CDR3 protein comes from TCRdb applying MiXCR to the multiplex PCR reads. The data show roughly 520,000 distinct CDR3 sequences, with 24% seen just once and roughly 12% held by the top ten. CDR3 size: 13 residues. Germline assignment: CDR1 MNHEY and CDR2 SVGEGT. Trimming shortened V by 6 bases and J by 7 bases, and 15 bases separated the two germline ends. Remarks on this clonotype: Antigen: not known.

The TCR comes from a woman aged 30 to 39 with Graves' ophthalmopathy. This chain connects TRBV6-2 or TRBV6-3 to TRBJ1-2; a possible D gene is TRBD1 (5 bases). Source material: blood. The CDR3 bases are TGTGCCAGCAGCCCTGGGACGGTCCTTGGCTACACCTTC. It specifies CASSPGTVLGYTF.